The 21 T cell receptor beta chains below were found in one sample sequenced in a study of tumor-infiltrating lymphocytes in primary liver carcinoma. Starting material of roughly 0.45 ug total RNA yielded TCR beta cDNA via a constant-region primer. Three nested multiplex PCR rounds, a slightly modified ARM-PCR method, built the TCR beta libraries. Rounds one and two of PCR, each of around 11 cycles, were primed with TRBV1-TRBV30 forward primers and a C-beta reverse primer. TCRdb fed the multiplex PCR reads into MiXCR, producing one record per CDR3 protein. The sample has roughly 91,000 distinct CDR3 sequences, about 70% seen once. Co-extraction of RNA and DNA was performed on about 19-31 mg of unsorted bulk tissue. Sequencing input: liver tumor tissue from sampling region 5. Subset of the sample: tumor region T5, tumor centre. These receptors all stem from a woman aged 60-75 years with primary liver carcinoma and hepatitis B virus infection.

Of note for this clonotype: Because it lacks the conserved phenylalanine or tryptophan at the end, this CDR3 is likely a read error. The V and J genes are TRBV12-3 or TRBV12-4 and TRBJ2-3; no reliable D call. V gave up 1 base and J gave up 3 bases, with 5 bases separating them. The CDR3 is 13 residues long. CDR3 DNA: TGTGCCAGCAGTTTAGAACGAACAGATACGCAGTATTGT. It translates to CASSLERTDTQYC.

The table lists this clonotype with a few counts. The rearrangement joins TRBV7-9 to TRBJ2-3, with a weak D call TRBD2 (5 bases). V was shortened by 4 bases and J by 4 bases, with 18 bases between the two germline ends. The CDR3 spans 16 residues. Germline loops: CDR1 SEHNR, CDR2 FQNEAQ (reference sequence). DNA for the CDR3: TGTGCCAGCAGCTCCCAGGAGAGGGTAATCGCAGATACGCAGTATTTT. It is translated as CASSSQERVIADTQYF.

With regard to this clonotype: The junction and the germline gene differ at one end; a read error may be behind it. This chain links TRBV29-1 with TRBJ2-1, with a weak D call TRBD1 (5 bases). Germline CDR1 reads SQVTM; CDR2 reads ANQGSEA. This CDR3 spans 11 amino acids. CDR3 region: CGVGLGDEQFF. CDR3 DNA: TGTGGCGTTGGGCTAGGGGATGAGCAGTTCTTC.

This clonotype was seen only a few times. This may arise from a read error, as a much more abundant clone is one base away. J is TRBJ2-3 and V is TRBV4-1; possibly TRBD2 for D (6 bases). CDR3 length equals 14 residues. Looked up from germline, CDR1 is MGHRA and CDR2 is YSYEKL. The CDR3 nucleotides are TGCGCCAGCGGCCAAGCGGGTCAAAGGGATACGCAGTATTTT. Translation: CASGQAGQRDTQYF.

As concerns this clonotype: A read error may produce the germline difference seen at one junction end. The V and J genes are TRBV29-1 and TRBJ2-1; tentatively, D is TRBD1 (6 bases). Germline-derived CDR1 and CDR2 are SQVTM and ANQGSEA. The CDR3 has 15 amino acids. The CDR3, as DNA: TGCAGCGTTGCTAACAGGGCACGGGTCGGCCATGAGCAGTTGTTC. Amino acid sequence: CSVANRARVGHEQLF.

This chain uses TRBV6-1 with TRBJ2-5, with unresolved D. This CDR3 spans 15 amino acids. Germline assignment: CDR1 MNHNS and CDR2 SASEGT. The CDR3 spells CVLGPQSRSQETQYF. Written as DNA, the CDR3 is TGTGTCCTCGGGCCCCAAAGCAGGAGCCAAGAGACCCAGTACTTC.

Comment on this clonotype: Just one base apart from a much larger clone, this may be a read error. The conserved closing phenylalanine or tryptophan is absent in this CDR3, likely reflecting a read error. The DNA is omitted, as the CDR3 cannot be located on it reliably, and the CDR3 follows TCRdb's listing. J is TRBJ2-4 and V is TRBV6-2 or TRBV6-3; the table's D call, TRBD2, has no DNA check behind it. The length of the CDR3 is 17 amino acids, counting both ends. CDR1 and CDR2 from the germline V gene are MNHEY and SVGEGT. Here the CDR3 reads CASSSGTSGIGKNIHYL.

The V gene is TRBV5-1, the J gene TRBJ2-7; 12 bases map to TRBD2. V was pared by 4 bases and J by 7 bases, with 9 bases of the junction left unmatched. The CDR3 contains 15 residues. Per germline, CDR1 SGHRS and CDR2 YFSETQ. The CDR3 coding sequence is TGCGCCAGCAGCCGGACTAGCGGGACAGTAAATGAGCAGTACTTC. Protein: CASSRTSGTVNEQYF.

Comment on this clonotype: The missing conserved phenylalanine or tryptophan at the end of this CDR3 makes a read error likely. V and J are TRBV11-2 and TRBJ2-2; tentative D call: TRBD2 (5 bases). Germline values: CDR1 SGHAT, CDR2 FQNNGV. The CDR3 spans 13 residues. For the CDR3, the DNA is TGTGCCAACAGCTTAGATAGGACTGGGAAGCTGTTTCTT. Protein product: CANSLDRTGKLFL.

This clonotype has only a few counts. The rearrangement links TRBV16 to TRBJ2-2; D is unresolved. From germline, CDR1 is KGHSY and CDR2 FQNENV. The CDR3 is made up of 14 amino acids. The V and J ends lost 5 bases and 3 bases respectively, with 10 bases between them. The CDR3 nucleotides are TGTGCCAGCAGCGGTGGGGTGCACACCGGGGAGCTGTTTTTT. Translating it yields CASSGGVHTGELFF.

As regards this clonotype: At one of its ends the junction is not consistent with the germline gene, which may arise from a read error. The chain uses TRBV12-3 or TRBV12-4 and TRBJ1-1; weak D call: TRBD1 (5 bases). The CDR3 length is 16 residues. As DNA, the CDR3 is TGTGCCAGCAGTTTACCGCGACAGCCGGACCTCACTGAAGCCTTCTTT. Protein sequence: CASSLPRQPDLTEAFF.

The CDR3 region is CASILTGLNEQFF. The CDR3, as DNA: TGTGCCAGCATCTTGACAGGATTAAATGAGCAGTTCTTC. This chain links TRBV11-2 with TRBJ2-1; D might be TRBD1 (6 bases). The CDR3 sequence is 13 residues long. CDR1 is SGHAT, CDR2 FQNNGV, per germline. V lost 7 bases and J 7 bases, leaving 14 bases between the germline ends.

In its sample, this clonotype was seen once. The chain carries TRBV6-5 and TRBJ1-2; tentatively, D is TRBD1 (5 bases). CDR3 length: 14 residues. Germline V gene sequence: CDR1 MNHEY, CDR2 SVGAGI. Trimming removed 9 bases from V and 5 bases from J, with 19 bases in between. This CDR3 reads CASSKLGPQYGYTF. The DNA of the CDR3 is TGTGCCAGTAGTAAGCTGGGACCTCAATATGGCTACACCTTC.

As to this clonotype: This CDR3 fails to terminate in the conserved phenylalanine or tryptophan, so it likely reflects a read error. This sequence joins TRBV28 and TRBJ1-6; no reliable D call. The CDR3 consists of 12 residues. Per the germline V gene, CDR1 is MDHEN and CDR2 is SYDVKM. CDR3 sequence (DNA): TGTACCAGCAGTAACCAACGAGGCCCCCTCCACTAT. Its translation: CTSSNQRGPLHY.

Comment on this clonotype: The CDR3 carries no conserved terminal phenylalanine or tryptophan, so it likely arises from a read error. The chain joins TRBV2 to TRBJ2-5; no clear D gene. The CDR3 is made up of 10 amino acids. The V gene lost 3 bases and the J gene lost 11 bases, with 7 bases spanning the gap. Germline-derived CDR1 and CDR2 are SNHLY and FYNNEI. The CDR3 spells CASSENKQYL. CDR3 DNA sequence: TGTGCCAGCAGTGAGAATAAACAGTACCTC.

Comment on this clonotype: Its ends do not fully match the called genes, so a read error is possible. This chain links TRBV11-3 with TRBJ2-7, with TRBD2 identical over 7 bases. The V gene's germline CDR1 is SGHNT and CDR2 YENEEA. This CDR3 spans 14 amino acids. Here the CDR3 DNA reads TGTGCCAGCAGCTTAAGTGGGCGGGAGCACGAGCAATGCTTC. It specifies CASSLSGREHEQCF.

The sample holds a few counts of this clonotype. V is TRBV25-1 and J is TRBJ2-5, with 12 bases identical to TRBD1. In germline, CDR1 is MGHDK, CDR2 SYGVNS. Losses at the gene ends were 9 bases for V and 5 bases for J; bases not matched to a gene: 13. The CDR3 is made up of 16 amino acids. DNA of the CDR3: TGTGCCAGTAGCTCCGGGACAGGGGGCTTGTGGGAGACCCAGTACTTC. It codes for CASSSGTGGLWETQYF.

Comment on this clonotype: A single base separates this from a much larger clone, so it may be a read error. The chain is built from TRBV30 and TRBJ2-1; the match to TRBD2 covers 7 bases. In germline, CDR1 is GTSNPN, CDR2 SVGIG (reference sequence). This CDR3 is 15 amino acids long. CDR3 DNA: TGTGCCTGGAGTGGGGGGACTATGGGGTACAGTGAGCAGTTCTTC. Translated, it gives CAWSGGTMGYSEQFF.

Notes on this clonotype: One end of the junction does not line up with germline, which may come from a read error. The chain is built from TRBV14 and TRBJ2-2; the match to TRBD1 covers 7 bases. The CDR3 sequence is 16 residues long. CDR1 and CDR2 from the germline V gene are SGHDN and FVKESK. CDR3 nucleotide sequence: TGTGCCGGCAGCCCCCCGGGGACAGAAAACACCGGGGAGCTGTTTTTT. Translation gives CAGSPPGTENTGELFF.

The chain has TRBV13 and TRBJ1-1; 10 positions match TRBD1. The CDR3 contains 16 residues. V was clipped by 4 bases and J by 4 bases; unmatched bases: 9. Per the germline V gene, CDR1 is PRHDT and CDR2 is FYEKMQ (reference sequence). The CDR3, as DNA: TGTGCCAGCAGCTCAAGATGGACAGGGGGAGGCACTGAAGCTTTCTTT. It is translated as CASSSRWTGGGTEAFF.

This clonotype was counted a few times. A much larger clone lies a single base off, so this may be a read error. V is TRBV6-1 and J is TRBJ1-1, with D perhaps matching TRBD1 (5 bases). The CDR3 runs to 11 residues. The germline CDR1 and CDR2 sequences are MNHNS and SASEGT. CDR3 protein: CAGSPDSRAFF. The CDR3 DNA sequence: TGTGCCGGCAGCCCAGACAGCAGGGCTTTCTTT.